Listed below are T cell receptor beta chains from one sample, sequenced in a study of regulatory T cells in long-lasting Graves disease. Each CDR3 protein gets one entry after TCRdb re-called the multiplex PCR reads with MiXCR. The sample lists a few hundred thousand distinct CDR3 sequences; roughly 24% were seen once. This specimen was peripheral blood mononuclear cells (PBMCs), taken when the disease was refractory, from a patient treated with antithyroid drugs. These receptors were collected from a woman between 40 and 50 years old with Graves disease. Both conserved end residues are part of each CDR3. D genes are given only for firm matches. Clone size, where shown, is once, few, many, or a class for clones that have expanded.

CDR3 protein,CDR3 DNA,D gene,clone size,J gene,V gene
CASSRGDQETQYF,TGTGCCAGTAGTCGGGGCGACCAAGAGACCCAGTACTTC,.,.,TRBJ2-5,TRBV19
CASSVDGLGNQPQHF,TGTGCCAGCAGCGTAGACGGGCTGGGCAATCAGCCCCAGCATTTT,.,.,TRBJ1-5,TRBV9
CASSRTGSGRGPEAFF,TGTGCCAGCAGCCGTACAGGGTCCGGACGGGGGCCTGAAGCTTTCTTT,.,few,TRBJ1-1,TRBV13
CSAQGGTSGFYEQYF,TGCAGTGCCCAAGGTGGGACTAGCGGGTTTTACGAGCAGTACTTC,TRBD2,.,TRBJ2-7,TRBV20-1
CASRAGVGELFF,TGTGCCAGCAGAGCAGGGGTCGGGGAGCTGTTTTTT,.,many,TRBJ2-2,TRBV28
CSVRNPRDRRYSGMNTEAFF,TGCAGCGTGAGGAACCCCCGAGACAGACGGTACTCAGGGATGAACACTGAAGCTTTCTTT,.,many,TRBJ1-1,TRBV29-1
CSARWTGVNSPLHF,TGCAGTGCTAGGTGGACAGGGGTTAATTCACCCCTCCACTTT,TRBD1,many,TRBJ1-6,TRBV20-1
CSVPRDRANTEAFF,TGCAGCGTGCCAAGGGACAGGGCCAACACTGAAGCTTTCTTT,TRBD1,many,TRBJ1-1,TRBV29-1
CASTRATVTGELFF,TGTGCCAGCACCAGGGCCACCGTAACCGGGGAGCTGTTTTTT,.,many,TRBJ2-2,TRBV12-3/TRBV12-4
CASGAGTGGYEQYF,TGTGCCAGCGGTGCCGGGACAGGGGGGTACGAGCAGTACTTC,TRBD1,few,TRBJ2-7,TRBV6-1
CASSHRGNTEAFF,TGTGCCAGCAGCCACAGGGGGAACACTGAAGCTTTCTTT,TRBD1,many,TRBJ1-1,TRBV28
CASFYGIGGETQYF,TGTGCCAGCTTTTACGGGATAGGGGGAGAGACCCAGTACTTC,.,many,TRBJ2-5,TRBV2
CASSLEAGEIRTEAFF,TGTGCCAGCAGCTTAGAAGCAGGGGAAATTCGCACTGAAGCTTTCTTT,.,many,TRBJ1-1,TRBV7-2
CASSSLRGRGYGYTF,TGTGCCAGCAGTTCCCTCAGGGGGCGCGGTTATGGCTACACCTTC,TRBD1,many,TRBJ1-2,TRBV28
CASSLGQGAAINQPQHF,TGTGCCAGCAGCTTAGGACAGGGGGCGGCCATCAATCAGCCCCAGCATTTT,TRBD1,.,TRBJ1-5,TRBV5-6
CASSLGWGTGNEQYF,TGTGCCAGCAGCTTGGGCTGGGGAACAGGGAACGAGCAGTACTTC,.,few,TRBJ2-7,TRBV7-8
CATQGNDRDGETQYF,TGTGCCACCCAGGGGAACGACAGGGACGGAGAGACCCAGTACTTC,TRBD1,many,TRBJ2-5,TRBV6-2/TRBV6-3
CASGGGPEAFF,TGTGCCAGCGGGGGAGGACCCGAAGCTTTCTTT,.,many,TRBJ1-1,TRBV2
CSARDPGPWVNTEAFF,TGCAGTGCTAGAGATCCGGGACCATGGGTGAACACTGAAGCTTTCTTT,.,.,TRBJ1-1,TRBV20-1
CASSEAGTGHEKLFF,TGTGCCAGCAGTGAAGCGGGGACAGGCCATGAAAAACTGTTTTTT,TRBD1,.,TRBJ1-4,TRBV6-1
CASSLGTQVYEQYF,TGCGCCAGCTCGTTAGGGACACAAGTCTACGAGCAGTACTTC,.,.,TRBJ2-7,TRBV4-1
CASSESPGVEKLFF,TGTGCCAGCAGTGAAAGTCCGGGGGTGGAAAAACTGTTTTTT,.,many,TRBJ1-4,TRBV6-1
CASRPFYRGLAPNTGELFF,TGTGCCAGCAGGCCATTTTACAGGGGACTAGCGCCGAACACCGGGGAGCTGTTTTTT,TRBD2,many,TRBJ2-2,TRBV12-3/TRBV12-4
CATSVSTGVVETQYF,TGTGCCACCAGCGTTTCTACAGGGGTTGTAGAGACCCAGTACTTC,TRBD1,many,TRBJ2-5,TRBV15
CAIRGTNYGYTF,TGTGCCATTAGGGGGACTAACTATGGCTACACCTTC,.,few,TRBJ1-2,TRBV19
CASSWAQGETQYF,TGTGCCAGCAGTTGGGCTCAGGGGGAGACCCAGTACTTC,.,many,TRBJ2-5,TRBV12-3/TRBV12-4
CASSRASMPYEQYF,TGTGCCAGCAGTCGAGCAAGCATGCCATACGAGCAGTACTTC,.,many,TRBJ2-7,TRBV2
CASSFHRFTDTQYF,TGTGCCAGCAGCTTTCACCGATTCACAGATACGCAGTATTTT,.,.,TRBJ2-3,TRBV7-8
CASRDLLAGGPPPHNEQFF,TGTGCCAGCAGGGATCTACTAGCGGGAGGGCCCCCCCCCCACAATGAGCAGTTCTTC,TRBD2,many,TRBJ2-1,TRBV12-3/TRBV12-4